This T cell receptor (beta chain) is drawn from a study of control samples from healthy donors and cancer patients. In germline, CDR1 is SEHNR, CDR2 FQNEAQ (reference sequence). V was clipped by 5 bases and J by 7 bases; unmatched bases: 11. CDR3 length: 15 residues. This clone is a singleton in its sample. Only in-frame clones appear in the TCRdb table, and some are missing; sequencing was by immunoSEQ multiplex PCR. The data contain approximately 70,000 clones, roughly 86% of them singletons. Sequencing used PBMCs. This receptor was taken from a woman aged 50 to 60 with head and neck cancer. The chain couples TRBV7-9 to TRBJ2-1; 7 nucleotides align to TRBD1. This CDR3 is CASSKGGQGVNEQFF. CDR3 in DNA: TGTGCCAGCAGCAAAGGGGGTCAGGGGGTTAATGAGCAGTTCTTC. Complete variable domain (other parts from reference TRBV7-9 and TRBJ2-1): DTGVSQNPRHKITKRGQNVTFRCDPISEHNRLYWYRQTLGQGPEFLTYFQNEAQLEKSRLLSDRFSAERPKGSFSTLEIQRTEQGDSAMYLCASSKGGQGVNEQFFGPGTRLTVL.